This TCR beta chain stems from a study of CD8+ T cells in alopecia areata (dated by TCRdb to the late 2010s). At the level of the whole study: Treated patients were enrolled in an open-label pilot trial of oral tofacitinib at 5 to 10 mg twice daily for moderate-to-severe alopecia areata. To study T cell clonal expansion in alopecia areata, the researchers applied high-throughput TCRbeta sequencing to both the C3H/HeJ mouse model and human patients. Human TCRbeta sequencing covered scalp tissue and sorted CD4+ and CD8+ peripheral blood T cells from patchy and totalis/universalis alopecia areata patients and healthy controls. In treated patients, disease severity was measured using the SALT score, which gives the percentage of scalp surface area affected. Patients on tofacitinib were biopsied at baseline and after 4 and 24 weeks of treatment, and several of the patients also had a later scalp biopsy. Tofacitinib was administered for 6 to 18 months, and 6 months of follow-up off drug were then conducted to assess delayed response and recurrence. Scalp clonality was compared across normal scalp (n=4), patchy alopecia areata scalp (n=8), and alopecia totalis/universalis scalp (n=8). RNA was extracted with the PAXgene miRNA kit for fixed scalp, the miRNeasy kit for PBMCs, and the RNeasy kit for mouse skin. TCRbeta CDR3 regions were amplified by immunoSEQ multiplex PCR using 35 Vbeta forward and 13 Jbeta reverse primers. The paper's findings and limits, for the study overall: Many expanded lesional clones persisted in scalp and blood during tofacitinib treatment, which may partly explain relapse after stopping treatment. Because the treated cohort was small and had just a single nonresponder, larger studies are needed to establish links between baseline CD8+ expansion and response. Shared TCR sequences between patients were less evident than in mice, which may be partly attributable to HLA diversity in the patient population. Scalp clonality and the number of expanded CD8+ clones among the top 100 scalp clones were significantly decreased by tofacitinib. Lesional scalp, especially in alopecia totalis/universalis, showed higher clonality and more expanded CD8+ clones than normal scalp, suggesting antigenic drive. Scalp TCR repertoire analysis is complicated because resident alphabeta T cells in normal human skin are also sequenced, whereas mouse skin is dominated by gammadelta T cells.

For this clone: Its binding antigen is unknown. Base qualities are missing; no much larger clone stands one base away.

Receptor amplification or capture employed the immunoSEQ multiplex PCR assay. RNA was extracted from all samples and reverse transcribed into cDNA, which served as template for TCR sequencing. First-strand cDNA was synthesized with SuperScript III using a 2:1 mix of oligo-dT and random hexamers. A synthetic immune receptor repertoire was used to gauge amplification bias, and whatever bias remained was removed computationally. As for the original processing: After raw reads were preprocessed to remove errors, the CDR3 was defined following IMGT conventions as running from the conserved cysteine to phenylalanine. Clonality was calculated as 1 minus Shannon entropy normalized by log2 of the number of productive unique TCRs. Whether each scalp clone was CD4 or CD8 was inferred by checking scalp TCRbeta sequences against the CD4 and CD8 repertoires from sorted blood. Here the immuneACCESS table is served through TCRdb, limited to in-frame sequences with V and J called. Missing clones are a known gap in these copies; in checked studies unresolved V genes cover under half, and the rest lacks a known reason. The V and J calls and clone size were taken over from that table, and D and trimming were inferred from the DNA. The sample table holds 150,000 to 200,000 clones, of which 60% were seen once. The ten largest make up over 12% of the sample.

Reading the label with the study, this specimen's time point is: 20 to 30 weeks on oral tofacitinib. The sample's treatment or condition label, in plain terms: oral pan-JAK inhibitor, 5-10 mg twice daily. Lesional scalp punch biopsies and peripheral blood were collected from alopecia areata patients. After PBMCs were isolated by density centrifugation and stained for CD3, CD4 and CD8, a FACSAria was used to sort CD4+ and CD8+ T cells. This sequence was found in a human donor with alopecia areata. This material consisted of CD4+ T cells sorted from blood, taken at week 24, from a patient treated with tofacitinib.

The CDR3 corresponds to CASSQVGLERGIGVEQFF. The DNA is TGCGCCAGCAGCCAAGTAGGCCTAGAGCGGGGGATCGGGGTTGAGCAGTTCTTC. The chain links TRBV4-1 with TRBJ2-1; 8 junctional bases match TRBD2. The germline V gene gives CDR1 as MGHRA and CDR2 as YSYEKL. The CDR3 contains 18 residues, cysteine and phenylalanine counted. Just the 54-base CDR3 DNA is kept, in frame starting at base 1. Trimming accounts for 1 base at V and 9 bases at J, while the number of junction bases matched to no gene is 17.